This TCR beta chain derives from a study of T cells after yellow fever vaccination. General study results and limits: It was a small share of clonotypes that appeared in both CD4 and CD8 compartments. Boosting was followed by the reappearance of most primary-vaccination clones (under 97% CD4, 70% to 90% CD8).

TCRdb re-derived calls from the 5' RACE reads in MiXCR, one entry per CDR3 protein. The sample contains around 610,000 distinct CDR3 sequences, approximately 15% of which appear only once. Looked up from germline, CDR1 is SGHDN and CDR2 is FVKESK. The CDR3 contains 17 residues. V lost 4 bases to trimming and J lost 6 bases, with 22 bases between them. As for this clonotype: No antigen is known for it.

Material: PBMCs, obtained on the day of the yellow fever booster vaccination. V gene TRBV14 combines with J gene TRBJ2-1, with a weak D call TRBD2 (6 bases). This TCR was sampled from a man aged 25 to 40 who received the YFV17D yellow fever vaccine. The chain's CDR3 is CASSPHPTSLGVNEQFF. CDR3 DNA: TGTGCCAGCAGCCCACATCCCACTAGCCTAGGGGTCAATGAGCAGTTCTTC. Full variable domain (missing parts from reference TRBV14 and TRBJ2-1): EAGVTQFPSHSVIEKGQTVTLRCDPISGHDNLYWYRRVMGKEIKFLLHFVKESKQDESGMPNNRFLAERTGGTYSTLKVQPAELEDSGVYFCASSPHPTSLGVNEQFFGPGTRLTVL.